This T cell receptor (beta chain) was recovered during a study of identical twins. Trimming cost V 8 bases and J 7 bases, with 20 bases left between them. The germline V gene has CDR1 SNHLY and CDR2 FYNNEI. This CDR3 is 15 amino acids long. TCRdb re-called the 5' RACE reads through MiXCR, storing one row per CDR3 protein. The sample yields 300,000 or so distinct CDR3 sequences, 9.5% seen once. There are many counts of this clonotype. This same sample was also taken into another study, of yellow fever vaccine responses in identical twins.

Sequenced material: CD8+ T cells sorted from blood. This sequence joins TRBV2 and TRBJ2-2; D uncertain. This sequence originates from a woman aged 18-29 years in good health. CDR3 region: CASDRTQEMIGELFF. CDR3 coding DNA: TGTGCCAGCGATAGAACCCAGGAGATGATCGGGGAGCTGTTTTTT.